This entry lists 8 T cell receptor beta chains sequenced from one sample in a study of blood T cell repertoires in COVID-19. Libraries were prepared by immunoSEQ multiplex PCR; TCRdb keeps only in-frame clonotypes and omits some of them. The sample shows under 200,000 clones, around 80% of them seen only once. The sample was peripheral blood. These TCRs come from an older man with active or convalescent COVID-19.

The genes are TRBV5-1 and TRBJ1-1, with 8 bases lining up with TRBD1. Trimming removed 4 bases from V and 4 bases from J; junction bases left unmatched: 6. The CDR3 runs 14 residues. CDR1 is SGHRS, CDR2 YFSETQ, per germline. CDR3 sequence (DNA): TGCGCCAGCAGCCACGGACAGGGTTCCACTGAAGCTTTCTTT. Translating it yields CASSHGQGSTEAFF.

V and J are TRBV18 and TRBJ1-3; unclear D gene. The CDR3 is 12 amino acids. The V end was cut by 2 bases, the J end by 4 bases, with 3 bases between. The germline V gene has CDR1 KGHSH and CDR2 LQKENI. In DNA, the CDR3 is TGTGCCAGCTCACCATCGGGAAACACCATATATTTT. This encodes CASSPSGNTIYF.

This chain links TRBV18 with TRBJ1-1; D remains ambiguous. Germline lookup yields CDR1 KGHSH and CDR2 LQKENI. This CDR3 region has 17 residues. V was clipped by 6 bases and J by 1 base, with 21 bases between them. The CDR3 sequence: CASSPFTNPGRNTEAFF. The DNA of the CDR3 is TGTGCCAGCTCGCCTTTTACCAACCCGGGGAGGAACACTGAAGCTTTCTTT.

The table lists this clone with a count of one. The chain joins TRBV6-6 to TRBJ1-2; D uncertain. Germline V gene data show CDR1 as MNHNY and CDR2 as SVGAGI (reference sequence). V was trimmed by 5 bases and J by 8 bases, leaving 12 bases between them. CDR3 length: 12 residues. The CDR3 protein is CASSTRLAGYTF. The CDR3 bases are TGTGCCAGCAGTACAAGGTTAGCGGGCTACACCTTC.

This clone was counted many times. The chain carries TRBV2 and TRBJ2-1; no definite D call. Deletions cut 4 bases from V and 2 bases from J, with 15 bases between. This CDR3 region has 16 residues. CDR1 and CDR2 (germline): SNHLY, FYNNEI. The CDR3 nucleotides are TGTGCCAGCAGTGGCCTAGTTAAGTTAGCCTACAATGAGCAGTTCTTC. Amino acid sequence: CASSGLVKLAYNEQFF.

This chain connects TRBV5-5 to TRBJ2-3; 10 nucleotides line up with TRBD1. Per the germline V gene, CDR1 is SGHKS and CDR2 is YYEKEE (reference sequence). This CDR3 comprises 17 residues. Germline trimming cut 0 bases from V and 3 bases from J; bases unmatched to any gene: 7. Here the CDR3 reads CASSLVAGQGLTDTQYF. The DNA for the CDR3 is TGTGCCAGCAGCTTGGTGGCGGGACAGGGGTTAACAGATACGCAGTATTTT.

Only one count was recorded for this clone. The gene calls are TRBV11-2 and TRBJ2-3, with D possibly matching TRBD1 (5 bases). V was pared by 1 base and J by 6 bases, with 5 bases between. In germline, CDR1 is SGHAT, CDR2 FQNNGV. The CDR3 runs to 12 residues. CDR3 residues: CASSLGQDTQYF. CDR3 bases: TGTGCCAGCAGCTTAGGACAGGATACGCAGTATTTT.

This rearrangement joins TRBV5-1 to TRBJ2-2; D may be TRBD1 (5 bases). CDR1 and CDR2 (germline): SGHRS, YFSETQ. Trimming took off 0 bases at V and 2 bases at J, with 8 bases between the two ends. This CDR3 has 15 amino acids. CDR3 amino acids: CASSLEDSNTGELFF. DNA of the CDR3: TGCGCCAGCAGCTTGGAAGACAGTAACACCGGGGAGCTGTTTTTT.